This TCR beta chain was captured by sequencing in a study of blood T cell repertoires in COVID-19. Whole-study context: Italy, Spain and the United States were the sources of the convalescent and acute COVID-19 samples. The analysed material was cDNA or gDNA that came from T cells, B-cell-depleted T cells, or PBMCs.

CDR1 is PRHDT and CDR2 is FYEKMQ in the germline V gene (reference sequence). Trimming stripped 5 bases from V and 2 bases from J, with 9 bases between. The CDR3 is made up of 13 amino acids. Original methodology: Counts of nucleated cells, estimated from reference gene primer amplification, were obtained. Repertoires were generated with immunoSEQ multiplex PCR, while TCRdb's copy carries only in-frame clones and drops some. Clone size and V and J calls were adopted from that table, with D and trimming inferred from the DNA. The sample has 150,000 to 200,000 clones; more than 75% are singletons. The sequenced sample was peripheral blood. This clonotype was sampled from a man aged 35 to 55 with active or convalescent COVID-19. The chain links TRBV13 to TRBJ1-1; D perhaps matches TRBD1 (5 bases). This chain's CDR3 is CASSTDRNTEAFF. The DNA of the CDR3 is TGTGCCAGCAGCACCGACAGAAACACTGAAGCTTTCTTT.